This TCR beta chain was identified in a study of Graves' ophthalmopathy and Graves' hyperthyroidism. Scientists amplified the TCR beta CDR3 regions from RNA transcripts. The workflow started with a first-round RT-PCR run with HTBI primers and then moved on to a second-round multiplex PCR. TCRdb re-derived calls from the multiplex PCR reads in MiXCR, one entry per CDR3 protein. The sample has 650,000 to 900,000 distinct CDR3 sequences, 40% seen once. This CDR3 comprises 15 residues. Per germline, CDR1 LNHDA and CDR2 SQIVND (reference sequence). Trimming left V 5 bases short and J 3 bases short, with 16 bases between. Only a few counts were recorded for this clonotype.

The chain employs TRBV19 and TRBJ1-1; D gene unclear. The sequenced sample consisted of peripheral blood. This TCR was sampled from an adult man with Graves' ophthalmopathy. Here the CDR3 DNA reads TGTGCCAGTAGTTTCCGACCACCGACGGACACTGAAGCTTTCTTT. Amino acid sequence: CASSFRPPTDTEAFF. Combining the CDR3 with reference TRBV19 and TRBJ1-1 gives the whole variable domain DGGITQSPKYLFRKEGQNVTLSCEQNLNHDAMYWYRQDPGQGLRLIYYSQIVNDFQKGDIAEGYSVSREKKESFPLTVTSAQKNPTAFYLCASSFRPPTDTEAFFGQGTRLTVV.